This T cell receptor (beta chain) stems from a study of T cell responses to AZD1222 COVID-19 vaccine. The germline V gene has CDR1 MDHEN and CDR2 SYDVKM. Trimming took 3 bases from V and 8 from J, leaving 5 bases between them. CDR3 length: 12 amino acids. Concerning this clone: Its antigen is unknown.

Study findings and constraints: Most donors were white British and more were female, and clonal diversity was possibly underestimated.

Sequenced by immunoSEQ multiplex PCR; TCRdb stores in-frame clones only, minus some. Of more than 100,000 clones listed, roughly nine tenths are singletons. This TCR was recovered from an adult in good health. Sample: peripheral blood, taken on day 0 of AZD1222 vaccination. The V call is TRBV28, the J call TRBJ1-6; D remains unclear. CDR3 bases: TGTGCCAGCAGTTTCCCGGATTCACCCCTCCACTTT. Translation gives CASSFPDSPLHF.